Following are 23 T cell receptor beta chains from one sample sequenced in a study of T cell responses to AZD1222 COVID-19 vaccine. Produced via immunoSEQ multiplex PCR; TCRdb's table is partial and in-frame only. The sample shows about 40,000 clones, around four fifths of them seen only once. This specimen was peripheral blood, taken 28 days after the second AZD1222 dose. All receptors come from an adult who received the AZD1222 COVID-19 vaccine.

V gene TRBV19 combines with J gene TRBJ2-7, with TRBD1 as a possible D gene (5 bases). From germline, CDR1 is LNHDA and CDR2 SQIVND (reference sequence). The CDR3 has 13 amino acids. V was clipped by 7 bases and J by 2 bases, with 12 bases between them. The chain's CDR3 is CASNAGRTYEQYF. In DNA, the CDR3 is TGTGCCAGTAACGCAGGGCGGACCTACGAGCAGTACTTC. Looking up the rest from reference TRBV19 and TRBJ2-7 gives the full variable domain: DGGITQSPKYLFRKEGQNVTLSCEQNLNHDAMYWYRQDPGQGLRLIYYSQIVNDFQKGDIAEGYSVSREKKESFPLTVTSAQKNPTAFYLCASNAGRTYEQYFGPGTRLTVT.

V gene TRBV6-4 combines with J gene TRBJ1-1; D is unclear. In germline, CDR1 is MRHNA, CDR2 SNTAGT. With 6 bases removed from V and 1 base from J, the gap between germline ends came to 9 bases. This CDR3 spans 13 amino acids. The DNA of the CDR3 is TGTGCCAGCAGATTAGAGGAGAACACTGAAGCTTTCTTT. Translating it yields CASRLEENTEAFF.

The chain combines TRBV4-1 with TRBJ1-1, with 11 positions matching TRBD1. With V trimmed by 6 bases and J by 7 bases, 7 bases remained unmatched. Germline V gene sequence: CDR1 MGHRA, CDR2 YSYEKL. The length of the CDR3 is 14 residues. The CDR3 bases are TGCGCCAGCAGTAGCGGACAGGGGGCGGGTGAAGCTTTCTTT. Protein: CASSSGQGAGEAFF.

J is TRBJ1-3 and V is TRBV7-8; TRBD1 matches at 7 bases. Germline V lookup: CDR1 SGHVS, CDR2 FQNEAQ. This CDR3 has 17 amino acids. V shed 5 bases and J 0 bases; nucleotides not matched to a gene: 10. The CDR3 bases are TGTGCCAGCAGCCCGCTCCCCGGGACAGTCTCTGGAAACACCATATATTTT. Its protein product is CASSPLPGTVSGNTIYF.

This clone showed up just a few times. This chain uses TRBV3-1 (or the pseudogene TRBV3-2) with TRBJ1-2, with 9 bases fitting TRBD1. Trimming at V came to 2 bases and at J to 6 bases, leaving 1 base not matched to a gene. This CDR3 is built from 13 residues. The germline V gene encodes CDR1 LGHDT and CDR2 YNNKEL (reference sequence). The CDR3 nucleotides read TGTGCCAGCAGCCAATGGACAGGGGATGGCTACACCTTC. Translating it yields CASSQWTGDGYTF.

The chain links TRBV9 to TRBJ1-5; 7 bases agree with TRBD1. Germline V lookup: CDR1 SGDLS, CDR2 YYNGEE. V shed 4 bases and J 5 bases; nucleotides not matched to a gene: 6. The CDR3 has 14 amino acids. The CDR3 DNA sequence: TGTGCCAGCAGCTACCGGGACAGCTATCAGCCCCAGCATTTT. This sequence encodes CASSYRDSYQPQHF.

The V and J genes are TRBV6-5 and TRBJ2-3, with 7 positions matching TRBD1. The V and J ends lost 6 bases and 4 bases, in that order; junction bases with no gene match: 10. Germline loops: CDR1 MNHEY, CDR2 SVGAGI. This CDR3 is built from 15 residues. This CDR3 is CASRTNRGASDTQYF. The CDR3 region has the DNA TGTGCCAGCAGGACTAACAGGGGAGCCTCAGATACGCAGTATTTT.

The CDR3 protein is CASSHMGLAGGPDSDEQFF. CDR3 coding DNA: TGCGCCAGCAGCCATATGGGACTAGCGGGGGGGCCGGATAGCGATGAGCAGTTCTTC. The chain joins TRBV4-1 to TRBJ2-1, with 16 bases fitting TRBD2. The CDR3 is made up of 19 amino acids. The germline gives CDR1 MGHRA, CDR2 YSYEKL. Trimming cost V 3 bases and J 8 bases; bases outside gene matches: 13.

This clone has a handful of counts. V usage is TRBV30 and J usage is TRBJ1-5; D call uncertain. V lost 5 bases to trimming and J lost 5 bases, with 4 bases between them. The CDR3 runs to 10 residues. Germline CDR1 and CDR2: GTSNPN and SVGIG (reference sequence). The CDR3 protein is CAWSHQPQHF. In nucleotides, the CDR3 is TGTGCCTGGTCGCATCAGCCCCAGCATTTT.

The chain carries TRBV5-1 and TRBJ2-1; D unclear. Trimming stripped 0 bases from V and 2 bases from J, with 9 bases between. The CDR3 loop spans 15 amino acids. CDR1 SGHRS and CDR2 YFSETQ come from the germline V gene. CDR3 protein: CASSLALRTYNEQFF. CDR3 DNA: TGCGCCAGCAGCTTGGCACTACGGACCTACAATGAGCAGTTCTTC.

About this clone itself: The germline gene is not matched at one end of the junction; a read error may be the cause. The rearrangement joins TRBV7-7 to TRBJ2-3; maybe TRBD2 (6 bases). Germline V CDR1 and CDR2: SSHAT, FNYEAQ (reference sequence). The length of the CDR3 is 16 residues. The CDR3 sequence: CASSLGSGGPTDTQYF. The CDR3 DNA reads TGTGCTAGCAGCTTAGGATCCGGGGGACCCACAGATACGCAGTATTTT.

The rearrangement joins TRBV5-4 to TRBJ2-5, with D tentatively TRBD1 or TRBD2 (5 bases each). V lost 5 bases, J lost 7 bases, and 24 bases lay in between. This CDR3 has 16 amino acids. Per germline, CDR1 SGHNT and CDR2 YYREEE (reference sequence). CDR3 protein: CASRSGATGSGGTQYF. The CDR3 nucleotides are TGTGCCAGCAGGTCGGGCGCCACTGGATCTGGGGGGACCCAGTACTTC.

This clone was found once. The J gene is TRBJ2-5, the V gene TRBV2; D ambiguous. The CDR3 totals 14 residues. CDR1 SNHLY and CDR2 FYNNEI come from the germline V gene. Trimming took 5 bases from V and 3 from J, leaving 13 bases between them. In DNA form, the CDR3 reads TGTGCCAGCAGTACCGACTGGGGAAAAGAGACCCAGTACTTC. This sequence encodes CASSTDWGKETQYF.

By sample fraction, this clone is medium-sized. J is TRBJ2-4 and V is TRBV9; 7 bases fit TRBD2. V shed 5 bases, J shed 1 base, and the junction held 3 bases outside the gene matches. CDR3 size: 14 residues. From germline, CDR1 is SGDLS and CDR2 YYNGEE. The CDR3, as DNA: TGTGCCAGCAGTCCCGGGGGGGCCAAAAACATTCAGTACTTC. This encodes CASSPGGAKNIQYF.

CDR3: CASSIHLDFSSGNTIYF. As DNA, the CDR3 is TGTGCCAGTAGTATCCACCTTGACTTCAGCTCTGGAAACACCATATATTTT. This chain uses TRBV19 with TRBJ1-3; D unresolved. Trimming took 3 bases from V and 0 from J, leaving 15 bases between them. Germline CDR1 is LNHDA and CDR2 is SQIVND (reference sequence). The CDR3 consists of 17 residues.

V and J are TRBV6-2 or TRBV6-3 and TRBJ2-1; D uncertain. Germline V gene data show CDR1 as MNHEY and CDR2 as SVGEGT. CDR3 length: 13 residues. V was clipped by 2 bases and J by 6 bases, with 8 bases between them. The CDR3 nucleotides are TGTGCCAGCAGTTACCCCCCGGGCAATGAGCAGTTCTTC. This encodes CASSYPPGNEQFF.

V gene TRBV5-6 combines with J gene TRBJ2-7; D is undetermined. V lost 4 bases and J 3 bases, leaving 8 bases between the germline ends. The CDR3 consists of 12 residues. Germline V gene lookup returns CDR1 SGHDT and CDR2 YYEEEE. CDR3 coding DNA: TGTGCCAGCAGCCCAGGCGGCTACGAGCAGTACTTC. Protein sequence: CASSPGGYEQYF.

The chain is built from TRBV7-2 and TRBJ2-5; 11 positions agree with TRBD2. Looked up from germline, CDR1 is SGHTA and CDR2 is FQGNSA. The CDR3 sequence is 14 residues long. After removal of 6 bases from V and 3 bases from J, the junction contained 3 bases not matched to a gene. CDR3 in DNA: TGTGCCAGCAGGGAGACTAGCGGGGAAGAGACCCAGTACTTC. Translated, it gives CASRETSGEETQYF.

The chain links TRBV4-1 to TRBJ1-1; weak D call: TRBD1 (5 bases). There are 15 residues in the CDR3. V dropped 6 bases and J dropped 3 bases, with 17 bases sitting between them. Germline assignment: CDR1 MGHRA and CDR2 YSYEKL. The CDR3: CASSVFAPGDTEAFF. The CDR3 DNA is TGCGCCAGCAGTGTATTTGCCCCGGGGGACACTGAAGCTTTCTTT.

The chain links TRBV19 to TRBJ2-7; D unclear. Germline V CDR1 and CDR2: LNHDA, SQIVND (reference sequence). This CDR3 spans 15 amino acids. Trimming shortened V by 2 bases and J by 4 bases, and 15 bases separated the two germline ends. The CDR3 DNA reads as TGTGCCAGTAGTATATATTCTGGAGCTCGGTACGAGCAGTACTTC. It is translated as CASSIYSGARYEQYF.

CDR3: CASSYAGTGGYEKLFF. The DNA for the CDR3 is TGTGCCAGCAGTTACGCCGGGACAGGAGGCTATGAAAAACTGTTTTTT. This rearrangement joins TRBV6-5 to TRBJ1-4; 8 bases match TRBD1. Looked up from germline, CDR1 is MNHEY and CDR2 is SVGAGI. The V segment lost 2 bases and the J segment 6 bases; nucleotides outside the gene matches: 8. The CDR3 runs to 16 residues.

This chain connects TRBV9 to TRBJ2-5, with TRBD1 identical over 7 bases. Germline values: CDR1 SGDLS, CDR2 YYNGEE. CDR3 length: 13 residues. The V segment lost 5 bases and the J segment 1 base; nucleotides outside the gene matches: 2. The CDR3 DNA sequence: TGTGCCAGCAGAGCAGGGGGCCAAGAGACCCAGTACTTC. Protein: CASRAGGQETQYF.

The chain links TRBV25-1 to TRBJ1-6; D not certain. CDR3 length: 15 amino acids. Deletions cut 2 bases from V and 5 bases from J, with 10 bases between. The germline CDR1 and CDR2 sequences are MGHDK and SYGVNS. Here the CDR3 reads CASSEPGLHNSPLHF. In DNA form, the CDR3 reads TGTGCCAGCAGTGAACCCGGGCTACATAATTCACCCCTCCACTTT.